A single sample gave rise to the 22 T cell receptor beta chains below, sequenced in a study of blood T cell repertoires in COVID-19. TCRdb's copy holds only in-frame clones and misses some; the assay was immunoSEQ multiplex PCR. The data show 350,000 to 400,000 clones, with approximately 89% seen just once and roughly 0.86% held by the top ten. Sequenced input: PBMCs or T cells enriched from blood (not recorded which). These receptors all stem from a woman in her 40s who had been exposed to COVID-19.

As concerns this clone: The junction shows a germline mismatch at one end, possibly a read error. The gene calls are TRBV13 and TRBJ2-5, with 9 bases fitting TRBD2. Per the germline V gene, CDR1 is PRHDT and CDR2 is FYEKMQ (reference sequence). The CDR3 contains 15 residues. In DNA, the CDR3 is TGTGCCTGCAGCTTACGGGCGGGGGGGTATGAGACCCAGTACTTC. It specifies CACSLRAGGYETQYF.

In its sample, this clone was seen once. V usage is TRBV19 and J usage is TRBJ2-3; possible D gene TRBD2, 5 bases. The ends were cut back, 5 bases at V and 0 bases at J, with 18 bases in the middle. The CDR3 runs 17 residues. Germline V gives CDR1 LNHDA, CDR2 SQIVND (reference sequence). As DNA, the CDR3 is TGTGCCAGTAGTTCTTATGCCAGCGGCACTAGCACAGATACGCAGTATTTT. As protein: CASSSYASGTSTDTQYF.

V gene TRBV7-9 combines with J gene TRBJ1-2; no firm D call. The CDR3 totals 13 residues. V dropped 5 bases and J dropped 7 bases, with 14 bases sitting between them. Germline values: CDR1 SEHNR, CDR2 FQNEAQ (reference sequence). The CDR3 loop is CASSQIDMAGYTF. The CDR3 region has the DNA TGTGCCAGCAGCCAAATAGACATGGCTGGCTACACCTTC.

This clone was detected once. The chain links TRBV7-2 to TRBJ2-1; possible D gene TRBD2, 6 bases. Per the germline V gene, CDR1 is SGHTA and CDR2 is FQGNSA. V lost 1 base to trimming and J lost 3 bases, with 16 bases between them. The CDR3 length is 17 residues. CDR3 DNA: TGTGCCAGCAGCTTAGTCGGCGGGACCGTCCTCTACAATGAGCAGTTCTTC. Translating gives CASSLVGGTVLYNEQFF.

The chain joins TRBV5-1 to TRBJ1-1; 11 nucleotides align to TRBD1. Germline trimming cut 3 bases from V and 3 bases from J; bases unmatched to any gene: 10. This CDR3 contains 17 residues. CDR1 is SGHRS, CDR2 YFSETQ, per germline. The CDR3 region has the DNA TGCGCCAGCAGCTCGGGACAGGGGGTAGGCGCCCACACTGAAGCTTTCTTT. Its protein is CASSSGQGVGAHTEAFF.

The chain carries TRBV2 and TRBJ2-2; D is perhaps TRBD1 (5 bases). From germline, CDR1 is SNHLY and CDR2 FYNNEI. V was clipped by 4 bases and J by 4 bases, with 10 bases between them. The CDR3 has 14 residues. The CDR3 DNA reads TGTGCCAGCAGTGGACAGTATGGCACCGGGGAGCTGTTTTTT. It encodes CASSGQYGTGELFF.

J is TRBJ1-5 and V is TRBV21-1; the table gives TRBD1 as D, unverified against the DNA. TRBV21-1 is reported as a pseudogene. The CDR3 length is 14 residues. CDR3 amino acids: CASSKTGRGQPQHF. The CDR3 region has the DNA TGTGCCAGCAGCAAAACAGGGAGAGGGCAGCCCCAGCATTTT.

The chain joins TRBV9 to TRBJ1-4; the D is unclear. Trimming left V 0 bases short and J 3 bases short, with 9 bases between. The CDR3 length is 15 residues. CDR1 SGDLS and CDR2 YYNGEE come from the germline V gene. Written as DNA, the CDR3 is TGTGCCAGCAGCGTAGGCGAGGGTGCTAATGAAAAACTGTTTTTT. Encoded protein: CASSVGEGANEKLFF.

This clone was found a few times. This sequence joins TRBV5-1 and TRBJ2-1; 9 bases agree with TRBD2. CDR3 length: 17 residues. CDR1 is SGHRS and CDR2 is YFSETQ in the germline V gene. The junction had 14 bases not matched to a gene; V was cut back by 3 bases and J by 7 bases. The CDR3 DNA reads as TGCGCCAGCAGCTGGAGGGACTTAGCGGGAGTCTCGAATGAGCAGTTCTTC. Amino acid sequence: CASSWRDLAGVSNEQFF.

V is TRBV18 and J is TRBJ1-3, with D perhaps TRBD1 (6 bases). This CDR3 is 17 amino acids long. In germline, CDR1 is KGHSH, CDR2 LQKENI. Trimming shortened V by 2 bases and J by 0 bases, and 14 bases separated the two germline ends. The CDR3 loop reads CASSPRQEIHSGNTIYF. As DNA, the CDR3 is TGTGCCAGCTCACCAAGACAGGAGATACACTCTGGAAACACCATATATTTT.

The chain uses TRBV3-1 (or the pseudogene TRBV3-2) and TRBJ1-4; TRBD1 agrees at 9 bases. The CDR3 loop spans 14 amino acids. Germline V gives CDR1 LGHDT, CDR2 YNNKEL (reference sequence). V was pared by 5 bases and J by 6 bases, with 4 bases of the junction left unmatched. The CDR3 nucleotides are TGTGCCAGCAGCGACGGACAGGGGTATGAAAAACTGTTTTTT. Amino acid sequence: CASSDGQGYEKLFF.

This CDR3 reads CATKSPGSSQETQYF. The CDR3, as DNA: TGTGCCACTAAGAGTCCGGGGTCCTCACAAGAGACCCAGTACTTC. The chain recombines TRBV6-5 with TRBJ2-5, with D possibly matching TRBD2 (5 bases). Per the germline V gene, CDR1 is MNHEY and CDR2 is SVGAGI. This CDR3 is 15 amino acids long. Trimming stripped 10 bases from V and 2 bases from J, with 20 bases between.

The rearrangement uses TRBV18 and TRBJ1-2, with D uncertain. The germline V gene encodes CDR1 KGHSH and CDR2 LQKENI. V was clipped by 2 bases and J by 4 bases, with 8 bases between them. The CDR3 has 13 amino acids. The CDR3 spells CASSPSGAYGYTF. DNA of the CDR3: TGTGCCAGCTCACCATCAGGCGCCTATGGCTACACCTTC. The variable domain in full, with the rest retrieved from reference TRBV18 and TRBJ1-2, is NAGVMQNPRHLVRRRGQEARLRCSPMKGHSHVYWYRQLPEEGLKFMVYLQKENIIDESGMPKERFSAEFPKEGPSILRIQQVVRGDSAAYFCASSPSGAYGYTFGSGTRLTVV.

The rearrangement links TRBV2 to TRBJ1-2, with D possibly TRBD1 on 5 matching bases. The CDR3 is 16 residues long. The germline gives CDR1 SNHLY, CDR2 FYNNEI. The V end lost 4 bases, the J end lost 8 bases, and 23 bases lay between the germline ends. CDR3 bases: TGTGCCAGCAGTGGCACGGGGGTCCAACACTATTACGGCTACACCTTC. It specifies CASSGTGVQHYYGYTF.

This rearrangement joins TRBV13 to TRBJ2-3; 12 bases align to TRBD2. Germline V lookup: CDR1 PRHDT, CDR2 FYEKMQ (reference sequence). This CDR3 has 20 amino acids. Losses at the gene ends were 5 bases for V and 6 bases for J; bases not matched to a gene: 21. The CDR3 region is CASSARLPRLAGAPRDTQYF. As DNA, the CDR3 is TGTGCCAGCAGCGCCCGATTACCGAGACTAGCGGGGGCCCCCCGGGATACGCAGTATTTT.

The rearrangement links TRBV9 to TRBJ1-2; D call uncertain. CDR1 is SGDLS, CDR2 YYNGEE, per germline. Trimming took off 1 base at V and 4 bases at J, with 8 bases between the two ends. The CDR3 contains 13 residues. CDR3 DNA sequence: TGTGCCAGCAGCGTATCCCGGAGCTATGGCTACACCTTC. Amino acids: CASSVSRSYGYTF.

This chain connects TRBV2 to TRBJ2-1; tentatively, D is TRBD1 (6 bases). The CDR3 is 13 residues long. CDR1 and CDR2 (germline): SNHLY, FYNNEI. With 7 bases removed from V and 9 bases from J, the gap between germline ends came to 16 bases. CDR3 amino acids: CASNGRQGGEQFF. The CDR3 DNA sequence: TGTGCCAGCAACGGCCGACAAGGGGGTGAGCAGTTCTTC.

The CDR3 sequence: CASSLHGDGYTF. CDR3 DNA sequence: TGTGCCAGCAGCTTGCACGGGGATGGCTACACCTTC. The gene calls are TRBV7-9 and TRBJ1-2, with D unresolved. Per germline, CDR1 SEHNR and CDR2 FQNEAQ (reference sequence). The V and J ends lost 3 bases and 6 bases respectively, with 8 bases between them. This CDR3 comprises 12 residues. Based on the CDR3 plus reference TRBV7-9 and TRBJ1-2, the full variable domain is DTGVSQNPRHKITKRGQNVTFRCDPISEHNRLYWYRQTLGQGPEFLTYFQNEAQLEKSRLLSDRFSAERPKGSFSTLEIQRTEQGDSAMYLCASSLHGDGYTFGSGTRLTVV.

This chain connects TRBV7-2 to TRBJ2-2; 8 nucleotides align to TRBD1. V gave up 5 bases and J gave up 1 base; unmatched junction bases: 3. Germline V CDR1 and CDR2: SGHTA, FQGNSA. The CDR3 sequence is 15 residues long. The CDR3 loop reads CASSRDRRNTGELFF. The CDR3 region has the DNA TGTGCCAGCAGCAGGGACAGGCGGAACACCGGGGAGCTGTTTTTT.

Notes on this clone: The same CDR3 can be traced to other DNA sequences in this sample. The V gene is TRBV9, the J gene TRBJ2-3, with 12 bases lining up with TRBD2. This CDR3 region has 15 residues. Trimming removed 4 bases from V and 0 bases from J; junction bases left unmatched: 0. CDR1 and CDR2 (germline): SGDLS, YYNGEE. Here the CDR3 reads CASSLAGGSTDTQYF. CDR3 bases: TGTGCCAGCAGCCTAGCGGGGGGGAGCACAGATACGCAGTATTTT.

The V call is TRBV3-1 (or the pseudogene TRBV3-2), the J call TRBJ1-3, with TRBD1 matching over 8 bases. This CDR3 has 16 amino acids. Germline V lookup: CDR1 LGHDT, CDR2 YNNKEL (reference sequence). The V and J ends lost 2 bases and 0 bases, in that order; junction bases with no gene match: 3. CDR3 residues: CASSQFTGGSGNTIYF. The CDR3 bases are TGTGCCAGCAGCCAATTTACAGGGGGCTCTGGAAACACCATATATTTT.

This chain connects TRBV10-1 to TRBJ1-2; TRBD1 is a possible D gene (6 bases). The CDR3 contains 14 residues. Germline V lookup: CDR1 WNHNN, CDR2 SYGVQD (reference sequence). V was pared by 0 bases and J by 2 bases, with 7 bases between. The CDR3 reads CASSESGQNYGYTF. CDR3 nucleotides: TGCGCCAGCAGTGAGTCGGGACAAAACTATGGCTACACCTTC.